The 20 T cell receptor beta chains presented below share a single source sample, sequenced in a study of T cell changes during pregnancy in multiple sclerosis. TCRdb keeps only in-frame clones here, not all; method: immunoSEQ multiplex PCR. The sample contains 40,000 or so clones, 80% to 95% of which appear only once. This material consisted of CD8+ T cells from peripheral blood mononuclear cells, taken in the first trimester of pregnancy. These receptors were collected from a female donor with multiple sclerosis, enrolled in a pregnancy study.

The V call is TRBV20-1, the J call TRBJ2-7; D is ambiguous. CDR1 and CDR2 (germline): DFQATT, SNEGSKA (reference sequence). The length of the CDR3 is 10 residues. Trimming cost V 4 bases and J 3 bases, with 4 bases left between them. CDR3 nucleotide sequence: TGCAGTGCTAACTACTACGAGCAGTACTTC. Protein: CSANYYEQYF.

The rearrangement joins TRBV9 to TRBJ2-2, with TRBD2 matching over 16 bases. From germline, CDR1 is SGDLS and CDR2 YYNGEE. The CDR3 is 18 amino acids. The V and J ends lost 4 bases and 5 bases, in that order; junction bases with no gene match: 8. The CDR3 DNA reads TGTGCCAGCAGCCCCGGGACTAGCGGGGGGGTTCGAACCGGGGAGCTGTTTTTT. This gives the protein CASSPGTSGGVRTGELFF.

This chain uses TRBV29-1 with TRBJ1-2; D gene uncertain. CDR3 length: 11 amino acids. Between the trimmed V and J ends, which lost 4 bases and 6 bases, there was a span of 9 bases. Germline loops: CDR1 SQVTM, CDR2 ANQGSEA. CDR3 coding DNA: TGCAGCGTTGCCGGAGGGAATGGCTACACCTTC. Its protein product is CSVAGGNGYTF.

The rearrangement links TRBV27 to TRBJ2-3, with 9 bases aligning to TRBD2. The germline gives CDR1 MNHEY, CDR2 SMNVEV (reference sequence). The CDR3 sequence is 15 residues long. Trimming cost V 2 bases and J 4 bases; bases outside gene matches: 4. CDR3 in DNA: TGTGCCAGCAGTTTAGCGGGGGGGAGCGCAGATACGCAGTATTTT. This translates into CASSLAGGSADTQYF.

The V call is TRBV6-1, the J call TRBJ2-5, with 7 bases that match TRBD2. V dropped 6 bases and J dropped 1; count of bases not matched to a gene: 8. CDR1 MNHNS and CDR2 SASEGT come from the germline V gene. The CDR3 is 15 amino acids. The CDR3 DNA reads as TGTGCCAGCAGCGTGGGCGGGGGATCCCAAGAGACCCAGTACTTC. Translating it yields CASSVGGGSQETQYF.

A word on this clone: An end of the junction differs from the germline gene, which may be a read error. V and J are TRBV7-7 and TRBJ2-3; the match to TRBD1 covers 9 bases. There are 15 residues in the CDR3. Germline loops: CDR1 SSHAT, CDR2 FNYEAQ (reference sequence). The CDR3 protein is CASSQTGGVADTQYF. In nucleotides, the CDR3 is TGTGCTAGCAGTCAGACAGGGGGAGTAGCAGATACGCAGTATTTT.

The gene calls are TRBV19 and TRBJ2-2, with 11 positions matching TRBD1. Germline trimming cut 9 bases from V and 6 bases from J; bases unmatched to any gene: 6. The germline gives CDR1 LNHDA, CDR2 SQIVND (reference sequence). This CDR3 spans 14 amino acids. This chain's CDR3 is CASRPGQGAGELFF. The CDR3 coding sequence is TGTGCCAGCCGACCGGGACAGGGGGCCGGGGAGCTGTTTTTT.

The chain recombines TRBV11-2 with TRBJ2-3; 9 bases align to TRBD2. CDR3 length equals 16 residues. J gave up 4 bases and V 6 bases, and 11 bases lay outside the gene matches. Germline lookup yields CDR1 SGHAT and CDR2 FQNNGV. CDR3 residues: CASSSLAGKDPDTQYF. The DNA of the CDR3 is TGTGCCAGCAGTTCCCTAGCGGGAAAGGATCCAGATACGCAGTATTTT.

The rearrangement uses TRBV6-1 and TRBJ2-1; 7 bases agree with TRBD1. CDR3 size: 14 residues. After removal of 2 bases from V and 6 bases from J, the junction contained 4 bases not matched to a gene. The germline gives CDR1 MNHNS, CDR2 SASEGT. CDR3 nucleotides: TGTGCCAGCAGTGAACCACCAGGGGGCAATGAGCAGTTCTTC. Its translation is CASSEPPGGNEQFF.

The V and J genes are TRBV5-1 and TRBJ2-6; TRBD1 might be the D (5 bases). The CDR3 sequence is 16 residues long. The V and J ends lost 0 bases and 3 bases respectively, with 10 bases between them. Per germline, CDR1 SGHRS and CDR2 YFSETQ. The CDR3 bases are TGCGCCAGCAGCTTGGAGGGCAGGGATGGGGCCAACGTCCTGACTTTC. It codes for CASSLEGRDGANVLTF.

This chain joins TRBV9 and TRBJ2-7; TRBD1 might be the D (6 bases). Between the trimmed V and J ends, which lost 4 bases and 2 bases, there was a span of 13 bases. There are 14 residues in the CDR3. Germline lookup yields CDR1 SGDLS and CDR2 YYNGEE. This CDR3 reads CASSTETGAYEQYF. DNA for the CDR3: TGTGCCAGCAGCACTGAGACAGGAGCCTACGAGCAGTACTTC.

In DNA, the CDR3 is TGTGCCAGCAGTCCAACACATCTTCAGCCCCAGCATTTT. Encoded protein: CASSPTHLQPQHF. This chain uses TRBV27 with TRBJ1-5; D gene ambiguous. CDR3 length: 13 residues. V lost 5 bases and J 6 bases, leaving 11 bases between the germline ends. Per the germline V gene, CDR1 is MNHEY and CDR2 is SMNVEV (reference sequence).

This sequence joins TRBV23-1 and TRBJ1-1; a weak D match, TRBD1 (6 bases). TRBV23-1 is annotated as an ORF whose role is uncertain. Deletions cut 0 bases from V and 3 bases from J, with 23 bases between. The CDR3 consists of 19 residues. This CDR3 is CASSQSDPPTGRQDTEAFF. CDR3 sequence (DNA): TGCGCCAGCAGTCAATCGGACCCCCCGACAGGCCGGCAGGACACTGAAGCTTTCTTT.

This clone was recorded once. The J gene is TRBJ2-2, the V gene TRBV9, with D possibly being TRBD2 (5 bases). V lost 7 bases, J lost 4 bases, and 8 bases lay in between. This CDR3 is built from 12 residues. The V gene's germline CDR1 is SGDLS and CDR2 YYNGEE. The DNA for the CDR3 is TGTGCCAGCCTTGGGAGCACCGGGGAGCTGTTTTTT. Translated, it gives CASLGSTGELFF.

DNA for the CDR3: TGCGCCAATCTTAGGACAGGACGCAATCATAGCAATCAGCCCCAGCATTTT. Protein: CANLRTGRNHSNQPQHF. The chain has TRBV10-1 and TRBJ1-5; 7 bases are a match to TRBD1. CDR3 length: 17 residues. Unmatched junction bases numbered 15, after V lost 10 bases and J lost 0 bases. Germline assignment: CDR1 WNHNN and CDR2 SYGVQD (reference sequence).

This chain uses TRBV7-9 with TRBJ1-2; 8 nucleotides match TRBD1. This CDR3 region has 17 residues. Germline assignment: CDR1 SEHNR and CDR2 FQNEAQ (reference sequence). Trimming cost V 3 bases and J 2 bases; bases outside gene matches: 11. As DNA, the CDR3 is TGTGCCAGCAGCTTGTTTACTTCCGGGACAGGCAACTATGGCTACACCTTC. This gives the protein CASSLFTSGTGNYGYTF.

The rearrangement joins TRBV27 to TRBJ2-2; 16 bases are a match to TRBD2. The length of the CDR3 is 19 residues. CDR1 is MNHEY, CDR2 SMNVEV, per germline (reference sequence). Trimming cost V 2 bases and J 5 bases; bases outside gene matches: 8. The CDR3 nucleotides are TGTGCCAGCAGTTTAATGGGGACTAGCGGGGGGGCATGGACCGGGGAGCTGTTTTTT. This codes for CASSLMGTSGGAWTGELFF.

V usage is TRBV5-6 and J usage is TRBJ2-5, with TRBD1 as a possible D gene (7 bases). V lost 4 bases and J 4 bases, leaving 20 bases between the germline ends. Germline CDR1 is SGHDT and CDR2 is YYEEEE. This CDR3 contains 16 residues. The CDR3: CASSPLTGRLGETQYF. The DNA for the CDR3 is TGTGCCAGCAGCCCCTTGACAGGGAGGTTGGGAGAGACCCAGTACTTC. Full variable domain (rest looked up from reference TRBV5-6 and TRBJ2-5): DAGVTQSPTHLIKTRGQQVTLRCSPKSGHDTVSWYQQALGQGPQFIFQYYEEEERQRGNFPDRFSGHQFPNYSSELNVNALLLGDSALYLCASSPLTGRLGETQYFGPGTRLLVL.

This clone was counted once. The chain uses TRBV25-1 and TRBJ2-7, with 9 bases fitting TRBD1. The J segment lost 4 bases and the V segment lost 8 bases, leaving 18 bases of the junction unmatched. There are 17 residues in the CDR3. The germline gives CDR1 MGHDK, CDR2 SYGVNS. CDR3 loop: CASSPSTGTGTIYEQYF. The CDR3 nucleotides are TGTGCCAGCTCCCCCTCCACCGGGACAGGGACAATTTACGAGCAGTACTTC.

This clone was observed a few times. The chain links TRBV10-3 to TRBJ2-2; the D is unclear. From germline, CDR1 is ENHRY and CDR2 SYGVKD. CDR3 length: 12 residues. V lost 8 bases, J lost 6 bases, and 10 bases lay in between. CDR3 sequence (DNA): TGTGCCATCGGCCTTACCCCCGGGGAGCTGTTTTTT. This encodes CAIGLTPGELFF.